This T cell receptor beta chain was found in a study of neoadjuvant nivolumab and ipilimumab in lung cancer (TCRdb year 2020). Regarding the research as a whole: In the NEOSTAR trial, nivolumab was administered intravenously at 3 mg/kg on days 1, 15 and 29, and the combination arm also received ipilimumab 1 mg/kg on day 1 only. For each study arm, the primary endpoint of the trial was the rate of major pathologic response (MPR) in the intention-to-treat population. The study compared TCR repertoires in pretherapy (baseline) peripheral blood with TCR repertoires in tumors resected at surgery after neoadjuvant immune checkpoint blockade. The trial treated about 45 patients with operable NSCLC: approximately 23 were randomized to nivolumab monotherapy and approximately 20 to nivolumab plus ipilimumab. Seven patients had matched pretherapy and resected tumor pairs analyzed, with four treated with nivolumab and three with nivolumab plus ipilimumab. Findings and caveats that apply to the study as a whole: A positive correlation was observed between pretherapy blood TCR richness and richness in tumors resected after neoadjuvant therapy (Spearman R = 0.82). Greater TCR richness and clonality were observed in resected tumors than in tumor-adjacent uninvolved lung, and increases were observed in more dual-therapy-treated tumors. A small number of samples underwent TCR sequencing. Tumor T-cell richness and clonality rose from pretherapy to surgery in three of three dual-therapy tumors but in only two of four nivolumab-treated tumors. No significant correlation was found between TCR clonality and pathologic tumor regression, and only a single major-pathologic-response sample was available for the analysis of TCR clonality versus pathologic tumor regression.

According to the study, the label for this sample's time point signals: pretherapy, before neoadjuvant immune checkpoint inhibitors. Samples came from the phase 2 randomized NEOSTAR trial, which tested neoadjuvant nivolumab or nivolumab plus ipilimumab followed by surgery in operable NSCLC. As regards this clone: No cognate antigen has been identified for it. Base qualities were left out, and no much larger clone turns up one base away.

The library was built by means of the immunoSEQ multiplex PCR assay. In the authors' own workflow: Richness and clonality were used to summarize the repertoires, and clones that significantly expanded or contracted between pre- and post-therapy samples were identified. Entries here come from immuneACCESS through TCRdb and include only in-frame sequences with V and J called. Some clones fail to appear in such tables; in the studies checked, an unresolved V gene covers under half of the shortfall, and the cause of the remainder is unknown. V, J and clone size were drawn from that table, and D and trimming were deduced from the DNA. The sample table shows 15,000 to 20,000 clones, and around 87% are seen once. The top ten hold 2% to 2.5% of the sample. V trim: 3 bases; J trim: 1 base; unmatched bases: 3. According to the germline V gene (reference sequence), CDR1 reads GTSNPN and CDR2 reads SVGIG. From the cysteine up to the phenylalanine, the CDR3 has a length of 14 residues. CDR3 DNA only is kept here, 42 bases in frame from base 1.

The receptor's source is an adult with non-small cell lung cancer. This sequence uses TRBV30 and TRBJ2-7; 10 central nucleotides agree with TRBD1. Here the sequenced sample was peripheral blood, taken before neoadjuvant nivolumab, alone or with ipilimumab. The DNA reads as follows: TGTGCCTGGAGGGGACAGGGGTCTTCCTACGAGCAGTACTTC. This translates into CAWRGQGSSYEQYF.